This TCR beta chain was retrieved from a study of Graves' ophthalmopathy and Graves' hyperthyroidism. General observations from the study: This model predicted ophthalmopathy progression (sensitivity around 70%, specificity 72% to 85%).

This clonotype was counted at least ten times. Its antigen is unidentified. RNA transcripts served as template for amplifying TCR beta CDR3 sequences. After a first-round RT-PCR with HTBI primers, a second-round multiplex PCR was run. MiXCR was run by TCRdb on the multiplex PCR reads, yielding one entry per CDR3 protein. The sample includes under 350,000 distinct CDR3 sequences, 15% to 20% of them seen just once. All donors with ophthalmopathy were recorded as having moderate-to-severe activity, CAS ≥3, NOSPECS ≥4 and a duration under 3 months. Patients were excluded if they had other autoimmune diseases or uncontrolled infections, and likewise if pregnancy or lactation applied. Symptoms, serum thyroxine and TRAb, thyroid ultrasound, and orbital computed tomography formed the diagnostic basis. The CDR3 is 15 residues long. Germline lookup yields CDR1 GTSNPN and CDR2 SVGIG (reference sequence). Deletions cut 5 bases from V and 5 bases from J, with 21 bases between.

The receptor was derived from an adult man with Graves' ophthalmopathy. The material sequenced was peripheral blood. The genes are TRBV30 and TRBJ2-5; D might be TRBD1 or TRBD2, each matching 7 bases. This CDR3 reads CAWGSGGQGGETQYF. CDR3 coding DNA: TGTGCCTGGGGGTCCGGCGGCCAGGGGGGGGAGACCCAGTACTTC.